The entry that follows covers one TCR beta chain sequence. The data are from a study of blood T cell repertoires in COVID-19. Enrolment of Seattle patients took place during active infection, and they were followed longitudinally. As handled by the study authors: Reference gene primers were amplified, and this amplification served to estimate nucleated cell counts. Measured with immunoSEQ multiplex PCR; TCRdb has only the in-frame clones, and not every one. V and J calls and clone size follow that table, whereas D and trimming were derived from the DNA. This sample has 130,000 or so clones, with 88% found just once. The clonotype was recovered from a human donor with COVID-19, enrolled during active disease. The donor label of this sample is uncertain. Sequenced input: peripheral blood.

CDR3 protein: CASSMASGRSYEQYF. CDR3 DNA: TGTGCCAGTAGTATGGCTAGCGGGAGGTCCTACGAGCAGTACTTC. The V call is TRBV19, the J call TRBJ2-7; 11 nucleotides match TRBD2. The CDR3 extends over 15 amino acids. Germline CDR1 LNHDA, CDR2 SQIVND (reference sequence). After removal of 3 bases from V and 1 base from J, the junction contained 2 bases not matched to a gene.